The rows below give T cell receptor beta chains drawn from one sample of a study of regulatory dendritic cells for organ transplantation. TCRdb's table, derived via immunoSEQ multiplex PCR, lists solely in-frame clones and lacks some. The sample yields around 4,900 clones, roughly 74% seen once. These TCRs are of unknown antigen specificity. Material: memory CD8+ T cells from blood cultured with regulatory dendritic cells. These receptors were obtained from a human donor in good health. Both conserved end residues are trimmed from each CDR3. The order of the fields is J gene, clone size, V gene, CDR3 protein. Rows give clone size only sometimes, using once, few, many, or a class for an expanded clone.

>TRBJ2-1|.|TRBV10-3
AISESLASGDNNEQF
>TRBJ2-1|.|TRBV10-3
AISDTSGGYSGAQF
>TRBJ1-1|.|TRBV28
ASSLYTEAF
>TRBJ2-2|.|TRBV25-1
ASSEGTLDTGELF
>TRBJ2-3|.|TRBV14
ASSQGGSFTDTQY
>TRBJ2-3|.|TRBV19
ATSPAHRVQVTSSDTQY
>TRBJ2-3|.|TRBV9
ASSDFSDTDTQY
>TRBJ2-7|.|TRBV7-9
ASSRGYEQY
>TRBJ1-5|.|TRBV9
ASSVDGASNQPQH
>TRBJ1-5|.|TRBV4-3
ASSLTVDGNQPQH
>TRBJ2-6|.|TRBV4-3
ASSQEWGTGANVLT
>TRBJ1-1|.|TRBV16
ASSQPDSGEGEAF
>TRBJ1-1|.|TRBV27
ASSSREYTEAF
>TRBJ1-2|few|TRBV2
ASKEAFINYGYT
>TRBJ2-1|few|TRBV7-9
ASSPGGSEQF
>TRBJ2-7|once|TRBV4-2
ASSQDLAGAYEQY
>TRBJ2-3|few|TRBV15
ATSRGLAGTDTQY
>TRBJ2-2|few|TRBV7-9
ASSPPSGDLNTGELF
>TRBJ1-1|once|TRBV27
ASSFGEGAEAF
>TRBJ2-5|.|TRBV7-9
ASSQLDSGGQETQY
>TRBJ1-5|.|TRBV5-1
ASSTRGQGSQPQH
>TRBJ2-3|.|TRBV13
ASSPRTSGVSTDTQY
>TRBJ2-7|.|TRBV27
ASSLFPQGAQYEQY
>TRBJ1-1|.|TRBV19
ASSMDYGVNTEAF
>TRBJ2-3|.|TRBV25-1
ASTEFGDTQY
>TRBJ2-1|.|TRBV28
ASSSASAASYNEQF
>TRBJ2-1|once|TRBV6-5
ASSLGLANEQF
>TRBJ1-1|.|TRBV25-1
ASLLVEGAHTEAF
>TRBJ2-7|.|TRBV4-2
ASSQERAGDTYEQY
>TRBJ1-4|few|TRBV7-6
ASSLHGGEKLF
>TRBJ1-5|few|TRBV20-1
SAHPAQH
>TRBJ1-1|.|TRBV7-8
ASSEYGGFRVVGTEAF
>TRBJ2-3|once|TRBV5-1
ASSLWLGRPAVDTQY
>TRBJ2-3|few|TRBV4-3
ASSQALPTSGLEFTDTQY
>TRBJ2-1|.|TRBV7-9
ASSPLAVGSEQF
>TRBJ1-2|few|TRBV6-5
ASSVNQGYGYT
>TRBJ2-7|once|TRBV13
ASSTLSAGLNSYEQY
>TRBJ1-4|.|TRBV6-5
ASSYSTAATNEKLF
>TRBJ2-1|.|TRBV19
ASSVAFDGEQF
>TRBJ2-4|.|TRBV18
ASSPPAGGNIQY
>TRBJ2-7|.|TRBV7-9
ASSARAGGGEQY
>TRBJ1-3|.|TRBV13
ASSTARVIGNTIY
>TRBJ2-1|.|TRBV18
ASSPGGYNEQF
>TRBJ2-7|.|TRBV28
ASSTYSPQQGRPNEQY
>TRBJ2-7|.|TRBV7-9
ASSQVGAGEHEQY
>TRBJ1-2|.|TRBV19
ASSSDSGVLVHGYT
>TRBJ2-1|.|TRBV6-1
ASTLGTDFNEQF
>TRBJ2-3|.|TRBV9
ASSVSGKTDTQY
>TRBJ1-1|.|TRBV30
AWSVEREAF
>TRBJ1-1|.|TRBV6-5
ASSYSGDRVTEAF
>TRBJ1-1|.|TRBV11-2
ASSLVVSQAF
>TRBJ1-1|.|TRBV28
ATEGPEAF
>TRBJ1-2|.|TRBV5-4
ASRTGGTYGYT